These T cell receptor beta chains were read from a single sample in a study of CD8 T cells in ankylosing spondylitis. Each CDR3 protein is one row after TCRdb ran MiXCR on the 5' RACE reads. The sample lists more than 600,000 distinct CDR3 sequences; around a fifth were seen once. The material sequenced was blood, either unsorted or a sorted T cell fraction (not recorded which). Every receptor here comes from a male donor with ankylosing spondylitis. The CDR3 runs from the conserved cysteine through the conserved F or W. The D gene is left open where the match is weak. Some rows have no size entry. The others give once, few or many, or a class for an expanded clone.

abundance	len	v_gene	j_gene	d_gene	CDR3aa	CDR3nt
many	14	TRBV20-1	TRBJ2-3	.	CSARAPRSTDTQYF	TGCAGTGCTAGGGCCCCGCGGAGCACAGATACGCAGTATTTT
.	19	TRBV24-1	TRBJ2-6	.	CATSDLGGDRTSGANVLTF	TGTGCCACCAGTGATTTGGGGGGAGACAGGACCTCTGGGGCCAACGTCCTGACTTTC
few	16	TRBV15	TRBJ2-3	.	CATSRGPLGSSDTQYF	TGTGCCACCAGCAGAGGCCCGCTGGGCAGTTCAGATACGCAGTATTTT
few	13	TRBV2	TRBJ2-3	.	CASRLRGTDTQYF	TGTGCCAGCAGACTGAGGGGCACAGATACGCAGTATTTT
few	15	TRBV28	TRBJ2-7	.	CASSLRRESSYEQYF	TGTGCCAGCAGTTTACGTAGGGAGAGTTCCTACGAGCAGTACTTC
.	15	TRBV10-1	TRBJ2-3	.	CASSLQGLGTDTQYF	TGCGCCAGCAGTTTACAGGGTCTTGGCACAGATACGCAGTATTTT
many	14	TRBV12-3/TRBV12-4	TRBJ1-1	TRBD1	CASSQGDKRAEAFF	TGTGCCAGCAGTCAGGGGGACAAGCGGGCTGAAGCTTTCTTT
.	16	TRBV6-1	TRBJ2-7	TRBD2	CASRPRLAGFENEQYF	TGTGCCAGCAGGCCTCGGCTAGCGGGATTCGAAAACGAGCAGTACTTC
.	13	TRBV9	TRBJ2-7	.	CASSVARAGEQYF	TGTGCCAGCAGCGTAGCCAGGGCTGGCGAGCAGTACTTC
.	14	TRBV6-2/TRBV6-3	TRBJ2-7	TRBD2	CASRGLAGTYEQYF	TGTGCCAGCCGCGGACTAGCGGGAACCTACGAGCAGTACTTC
few	16	TRBV5-1	TRBJ2-7	TRBD1	CASSWVERQGATEQYF	TGCGCCAGCAGCTGGGTAGAGAGACAGGGGGCTACCGAGCAGTACTTC
few	16	TRBV15	TRBJ2-7	TRBD1	CATSRDGGTGAYEQYF	TGTGCCACCAGCAGAGATGGGGGGACAGGGGCCTACGAGCAGTACTTC
many	12	TRBV2	TRBJ2-3	TRBD2	CASRTSPDTQYF	TGTGCCAGCAGGACTAGCCCAGATACGCAGTATTTT
.	12	TRBV20-1	TRBJ1-3	.	CSATRGENTIYF	TGCAGTGCTACGAGGGGGGAAAACACCATATATTTT
.	15	TRBV20-1	TRBJ2-1	TRBD2	CSARRGGSSYNEQFF	TGCAGTGCTAGACGGGGGGGTAGCTCCTACAATGAGCAGTTCTTC
few	14	TRBV6-1	TRBJ2-1	TRBD1	CASSWTGHYNEQFF	TGTGCCAGCAGCTGGACAGGGCATTACAATGAGCAGTTCTTC
.	14	TRBV12-3/TRBV12-4	TRBJ2-2	TRBD2	CASSLAAGVGELFF	TGTGCCAGCAGTTTAGCGGCGGGAGTAGGGGAGCTGTTTTTT
few	17	TRBV5-1	TRBJ2-7	.	CASSLRSGSGSTGEQYF	TGCGCCAGCAGCTTGCGCAGTGGCTCAGGGTCTACTGGGGAGCAGTACTTC
many	12	TRBV12-3/TRBV12-4	TRBJ2-1	.	CASSLRPNEQFF	TGTGCCAGCAGTTTAAGGCCCAATGAGCAGTTCTTC
.	14	TRBV9	TRBJ2-3	.	CASSVASSADTQYF	TGTGCCAGCAGCGTAGCTAGTAGCGCAGATACGCAGTATTTT
.	13	TRBV24-1	TRBJ2-3	.	CATSDPATDTQYF	TGTGCCACCAGTGATCCGGCCACAGATACGCAGTATTTT
few	15	TRBV5-1	TRBJ2-3	.	CASSLDGGPLDTQYF	TGCGCCAGCAGCTTGGACGGGGGTCCCCTGGATACGCAGTATTTT
many	14	TRBV4-3	TRBJ2-4	TRBD1	CASSQGRGGNIQYF	TGCGCCAGCAGCCAAGGACGAGGGGGCAACATTCAGTACTTC
few	15	TRBV28	TRBJ2-3	TRBD2	CASSFEREGIDTQYF	TGTGCCAGCAGTTTTGAGCGGGAGGGCATAGATACGCAGTATTTT
.	15	TRBV5-1	TRBJ2-1	.	CASRSTSSSYNEQFF	TGCGCCAGCAGGTCCACTAGTTCGTCCTACAATGAGCAGTTCTTC
.	15	TRBV6-1	TRBJ2-7	TRBD2	CASSPQGLAGREQYF	TGTGCCAGCAGTCCCCAGGGACTAGCGGGGCGGGAGCAGTACTTC
.	13	TRBV29-1	TRBJ2-1	TRBD1	CSVGATGADEQFF	TGCAGCGTTGGGGCGACAGGGGCGGATGAGCAGTTCTTC
.	15	TRBV4-3	TRBJ1-5	.	CASSQDHRVGLPQHF	TGCGCCAGCAGCCAAGATCACAGGGTGGGTTTGCCCCAGCATTTT
many	14	TRBV12-3/TRBV12-4	TRBJ2-7	TRBD1	CASSLAGQTYEQYF	TGTGCCAGCAGTTTAGCGGGACAGACCTACGAGCAGTACTTC
few	14	TRBV5-1	TRBJ2-7	.	CASSLTSRTYEQYF	TGCGCCAGCAGCTTAACTTCCAGAACCTACGAGCAGTACTTC
few	13	TRBV11-2	TRBJ2-3	.	CASSSPGENTQYF	TGTGCCAGCAGCTCGCCAGGGGAGAATACGCAGTATTTT
.	19	TRBV6-5	TRBJ1-2	.	CASSYSRGARDLLNYGYTF	TGTGCCAGCAGTTACTCGAGGGGGGCGAGGGATCTTCTAAACTATGGCTACACCTTC
.	12	TRBV12-3/TRBV12-4	TRBJ1-2	.	CASSWTRVGYTF	TGTGCCAGCAGTTGGACGAGGGTGGGCTACACCTTC
few	15	TRBV6-1	TRBJ2-5	TRBD2	CASVPGLAGDWTQYF	TGTGCCAGCGTCCCGGGACTAGCGGGGGACTGGACCCAGTACTTC
few	14	TRBV6-2/TRBV6-3	TRBJ2-1	.	CASSDWNSYNEQFF	TGTGCCAGCAGTGACTGGAACTCCTACAATGAGCAGTTCTTC
few	11	TRBV20-1	TRBJ2-3	.	CSAFRTDTQYF	TGCAGTGCTTTTCGGACAGATACGCAGTATTTT
few	12	TRBV7-9	TRBJ1-2	.	CASSARTSGYTF	TGTGCCAGCAGCGCCCGGACAAGCGGCTACACCTTC
.	16	TRBV20-1	TRBJ2-3	TRBD1	CSARPQTGAGRDTQYF	TGCAGTGCTAGACCCCAAACAGGGGCGGGTCGAGATACGCAGTATTTT
.	13	TRBV7-9	TRBJ1-1	.	CASSLVSATEAFF	TGTGCCAGCAGCTTAGTTTCGGCGACTGAAGCTTTCTTT
.	15	TRBV20-1	TRBJ2-3	TRBD2	CSARQRGTHTDTQYF	TGCAGTGCTAGACAGCGGGGAACCCACACAGATACGCAGTATTTT
few	14	TRBV25-1	TRBJ1-1	.	CASSESGGNTEAFF	TGTGCCAGCAGTGAAAGTGGGGGGAACACTGAAGCTTTCTTT
.	14	TRBV12-3/TRBV12-4	TRBJ1-2	TRBD1	CASSTTGQGNGYTF	TGTGCCAGCAGTACAACCGGACAGGGTAATGGCTACACCTTC
.	15	TRBV18	TRBJ1-4	.	CASSLNPATNEKLFF	TGTGCCAGCTCACTAAACCCTGCAACTAATGAAAAACTGTTTTTT
.	17	TRBV19	TRBJ2-3	TRBD2	CASSIGTSGGPTDTQYF	TGTGCCAGTAGTATCGGGACTAGCGGGGGCCCCACAGATACGCAGTATTTT
few	15	TRBV15	TRBJ2-2	.	CATSTGTLNTGELFF	TGTGCCACCAGCACCGGGACATTAAACACCGGGGAGCTGTTTTTT
.	13	TRBV10-3	TRBJ1-5	.	CAIRRGMDQPQHF	TGTGCCATCAGGCGGGGTATGGATCAGCCCCAGCATTTT
many	15	TRBV12-3/TRBV12-4	TRBJ1-2	.	CASSFLTSDGYGYTF	TGTGCCAGCAGTTTTCTCACCTCGGACGGCTATGGCTACACCTTC
many	15	TRBV15	TRBJ2-2	.	CATSRDLTNTGELFF	TGTGCCACCAGCAGAGATCTGACGAACACCGGGGAGCTGTTTTTT
.	15	TRBV27	TRBJ2-3	.	CASRPGVAELDTQYF	TGTGCCAGCAGACCCGGGGTAGCGGAGTTGGATACGCAGTATTTT
few	15	TRBV7-9	TRBJ1-1	TRBD1	CASSPDRAGSTEAFF	TGTGCCAGCAGTCCGGACAGGGCCGGTAGCACTGAAGCTTTCTTT
.	14	TRBV30	TRBJ1-2	TRBD1	CAWSGRQGAGGYTF	TGTGCCTGGAGTGGAAGACAGGGGGCGGGTGGCTACACCTTC
.	16	TRBV7-9	TRBJ1-1	.	CASSSRGGARDTEAFF	TGTGCCAGCAGCTCAAGGGGGGGGGCGCGGGACACTGAAGCTTTCTTT
.	13	TRBV12-3/TRBV12-4	TRBJ2-7	.	CASTRDGPYEQYF	TGTGCCAGCACCCGGGACGGGCCCTACGAGCAGTACTTC